This entry is about one T cell receptor beta chain. This entry comes from a study of T-cell memory formation after mild COVID-19. The CDR3 runs 18 residues. V trimming: 5 bases; J trimming: 7 bases; junction bases outside the gene matches: 18. Germline V gene lookup returns CDR1 SGHTA and CDR2 FQGNSA. TCRdb redid the calling of the 5' RACE reads with MiXCR, one entry per CDR3 protein. The profile shows nearly 250,000 distinct CDR3 sequences, 15% of them singletons. What was sequenced was PBMCs or a T cell subset sorted from them (not recorded which). The J gene is TRBJ1-4, the V gene TRBV7-2; 8 bases match TRBD1. The clonotype comes from an adult woman who had mild COVID-19 (a few samples of this study predate the infection). Cell type and time point are not known. DNA for the CDR3: TGTGCCAGCAGCCCCCAAGACAGGGGAAGTGGAAAATTTGAAAAACTGTTTTTT. Translated: CASSPQDRGSGKFEKLFF.